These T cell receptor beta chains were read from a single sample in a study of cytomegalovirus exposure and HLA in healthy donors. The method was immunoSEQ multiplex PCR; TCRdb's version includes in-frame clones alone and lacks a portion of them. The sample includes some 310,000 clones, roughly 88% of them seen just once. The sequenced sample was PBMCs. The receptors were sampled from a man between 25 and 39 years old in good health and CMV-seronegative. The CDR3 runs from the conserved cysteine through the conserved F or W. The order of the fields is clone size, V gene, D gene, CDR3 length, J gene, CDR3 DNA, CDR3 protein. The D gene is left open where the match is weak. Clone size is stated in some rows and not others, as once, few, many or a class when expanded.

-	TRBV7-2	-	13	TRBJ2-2	TGTGCCAGCAGCTTGGGGGGCACCGGGGAGCTGTTTTTT	CASSLGGTGELFF
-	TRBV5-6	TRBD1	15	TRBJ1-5	TGTGCCAGCAGCAAGACAGGGTTAGGCAATCAGCCCCAGCATTTT	CASSKTGLGNQPQHF
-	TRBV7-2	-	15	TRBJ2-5	TGTGCCAGCAGCTTCTGGGGCCGGACACAAGAGACCCAGTACTTC	CASSFWGRTQETQYF
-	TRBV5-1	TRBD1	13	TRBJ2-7	TGCGCCAGCAGCCAGACAGGGGCCTACGAGCAGTACTTC	CASSQTGAYEQYF
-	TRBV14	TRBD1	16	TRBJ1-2	TGTGCCAGCAGCCAAGAAATTTACAGGGGATACTATGGCTACACCTTC	CASSQEIYRGYYGYTF
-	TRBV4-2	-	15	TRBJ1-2	TGTGCCAGCAGCCAAGTCCAACCCTACAGGGATGGCTACACCTTC	CASSQVQPYRDGYTF
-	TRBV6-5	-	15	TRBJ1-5	TGTGCCAGCAGTTACGGGGGAGGAGGCAATCAGCCCCAGCATTTT	CASSYGGGGNQPQHF
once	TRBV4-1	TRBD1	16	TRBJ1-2	TGCGCCAGCAGCCAATTCCCGGGACAGGCCATCTATGGCTACACCTTC	CASSQFPGQAIYGYTF
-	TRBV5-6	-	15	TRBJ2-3	TGTGCCAGCAGCTTGTTCACTATCGGAGGAGATACGCAGTATTTT	CASSLFTIGGDTQYF
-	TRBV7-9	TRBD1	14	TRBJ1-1	TGTGCCAGCGCAATACAGGGGCCGAACACTGAAGCTTTCTTT	CASAIQGPNTEAFF
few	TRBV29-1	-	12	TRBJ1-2	TGCAGCGTCGATGCGGGCCAGTATGGCTACACCTTC	CSVDAGQYGYTF
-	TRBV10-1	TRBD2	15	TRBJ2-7	TGCGCCAGCAGCCCGGGACTAGCGGAAACCTACGAGCAGTACTTC	CASSPGLAETYEQYF
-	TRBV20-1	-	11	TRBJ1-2	TGCAGTGCCAGGAGGGGGGGTGGCTACACCTTC	CSARRGGGYTF
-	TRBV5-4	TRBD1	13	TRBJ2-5	TGTGCCAGCCTATTCGACAGGGGAGAGACCCAGTACTTC	CASLFDRGETQYF
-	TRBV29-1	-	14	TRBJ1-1	TGCAGCGTTCCTCGGAGGGTCATGAACACTGAAGCTTTCTTT	CSVPRRVMNTEAFF
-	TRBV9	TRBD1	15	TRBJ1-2	TGTGCCAGCAGCGCCCCCGGGACAGGGGTTCATGGCTACACCTTC	CASSAPGTGVHGYTF
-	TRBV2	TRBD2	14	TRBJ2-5	TGTGCCAGCCAAAAACACCTTAGCGGGGAGACCCAGTACTTC	CASQKHLSGETQYF
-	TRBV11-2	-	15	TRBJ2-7	TGTGCCAGCAGCCGGATGGGGGGTGGTAGTTACGAGCAGTACTTC	CASSRMGGGSYEQYF
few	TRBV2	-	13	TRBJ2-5	TGTGCCAGCAGTGGTCAGGGATTAGAGACCCAGTACTTC	CASSGQGLETQYF
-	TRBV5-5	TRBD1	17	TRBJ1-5	TGTGCCAGCAGCTTGGCAGGGACAGACTATAGCAATCAGCCCCAGCATTTT	CASSLAGTDYSNQPQHF
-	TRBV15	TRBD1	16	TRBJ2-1	TGTGCCACCAGCAGGGGACAGGGCTTCTCCTACAATGAGCAGTTCTTC	CATSRGQGFSYNEQFF
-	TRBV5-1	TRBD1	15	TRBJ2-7	TGCGCCAGCAGCTCCGGGACAGGGGATCTCTACGAGCAGTACTTC	CASSSGTGDLYEQYF
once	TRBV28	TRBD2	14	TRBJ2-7	TGTGCCAGCAGTTTCGGGAGGAGCTCCTACGAGCAGTACTTC	CASSFGRSSYEQYF
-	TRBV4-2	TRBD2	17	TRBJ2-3	TGTGCCAGCAGCCAATCACTAGCGGGGTGGGCCTCCGATACGCAGTATTTT	CASSQSLAGWASDTQYF
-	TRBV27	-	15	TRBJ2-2	TGTGCCAGCAGTTCTCCAGGCGCGAACACCGGGGAGCTGTTTTTT	CASSSPGANTGELFF
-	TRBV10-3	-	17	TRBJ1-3	TGTGCCATCGCAAGCGGAGAACAGTGGAGCTCTGGAAACACCATATATTTT	CAIASGEQWSSGNTIYF
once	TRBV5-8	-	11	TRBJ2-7	TGTGCCAGCAGCAACACCTACGAGCAGTACTTC	CASSNTYEQYF
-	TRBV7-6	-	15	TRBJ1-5	TGTGCCAGCAGCAACTCAGCCAGGGGTGGTCAGCCCCAGCATTTT	CASSNSARGGQPQHF
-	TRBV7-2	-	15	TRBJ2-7	TGTGCCAGCAGCTTAGATGGACTTCTCTCCTACGAGCAGTACTTC	CASSLDGLLSYEQYF
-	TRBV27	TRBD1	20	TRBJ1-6	TGTGCCAGCAGTTTATCCCCATTGCCGGGACAGGGGCTCTCGAATTCACCCCTCCACTTT	CASSLSPLPGQGLSNSPLHF
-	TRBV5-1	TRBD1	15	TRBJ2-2	TGCGCCAGCAGCCCTGCAGGGACAGGGGGCGGGGAGCTGTTTTTT	CASSPAGTGGGELFF
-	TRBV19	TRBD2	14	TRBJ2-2	TGTGCCAGCACGGGGGGGCGAAACACCGGGGAGCTGTTTTTT	CASTGGRNTGELFF
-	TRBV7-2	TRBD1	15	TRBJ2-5	TGTGCCAGCAGCTTACGTCAGGGGGCCCAAGAGACCCAGTACTTC	CASSLRQGAQETQYF
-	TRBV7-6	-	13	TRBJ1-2	TGTGCCAGCAGTTGGGGGGGTAACTATGGCTACACCTTC	CASSWGGNYGYTF
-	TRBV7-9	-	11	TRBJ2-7	TGTGCCAGCAGCTCGGCCTACGAGCAGTACTTC	CASSSAYEQYF
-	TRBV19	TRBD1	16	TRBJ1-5	TGTGCCAGTAGCTCTTTTGGACAGGGGGCGGGTCAGCCCCAGCATTTT	CASSSFGQGAGQPQHF
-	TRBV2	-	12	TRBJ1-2	TGTGCCAGCAGTGGATCCGGCTATGGCTACACCTTC	CASSGSGYGYTF
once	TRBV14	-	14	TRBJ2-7	TGTGCCAGCAGCCGCAGGGGAAACACCTACGAGCAGTACTTC	CASSRRGNTYEQYF
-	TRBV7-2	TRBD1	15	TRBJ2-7	TGTGCCAGCAGCTCCCGCAGGGGGACCGGTTACGAGCAGTACTTC	CASSSRRGTGYEQYF
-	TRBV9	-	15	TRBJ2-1	TGTGCCAGCAGCGTAGGCTGGAGCTCCTACAATGAGCAGTTCTTC	CASSVGWSSYNEQFF